Each of the 24 T cell receptor beta chains below was sequenced from the same sample in a study of blood T cell repertoires in COVID-19. Data came from immunoSEQ multiplex PCR; TCRdb stores just in-frame clones and leaves some out. The sample consists of under 50,000 clones, 89% of them appearing once. Source material: peripheral blood. The receptors derive from a man aged 65 to 85 with active COVID-19.

The chain links TRBV9 to TRBJ1-5, with TRBD1 matching over 7 bases. From germline, CDR1 is SGDLS and CDR2 YYNGEE. V shed 4 bases and J 2 bases; nucleotides not matched to a gene: 9. This CDR3 comprises 16 residues. The CDR3 bases are TGTGCCAGCAGCTCGGGGACAGAAAGGGGCAATCAGCCCCAGCATTTT. Its translation: CASSSGTERGNQPQHF.

The chain combines TRBV11-1 with TRBJ1-2, with D unclear. The CDR3 runs to 14 residues. The germline gives CDR1 SGHAT, CDR2 FQDESV (reference sequence). Trimming left V 2 bases short and J 0 bases short, with 7 bases between. In nucleotides, the CDR3 is TGTGCCAGCAGCTTAACGTACTCTAACTATGGCTACACCTTC. This translates into CASSLTYSNYGYTF.

The chain couples TRBV12-5 to TRBJ2-5, with TRBD1 matching over 8 bases. This CDR3 is built from 17 residues. V was pared by 0 bases and J by 5 bases, with 11 bases of the junction left unmatched. The germline V gene has CDR1 LGHNT and CDR2 FRNRAP. The CDR3: CASGLVLSDRGGETQYF. In DNA, the CDR3 is TGTGCTAGTGGTTTGGTACTTTCCGACAGGGGAGGCGAGACCCAGTACTTC. The entire variable domain, with the rest obtained from reference TRBV12-5 and TRBJ2-5, is as follows: DARVTQTPRHKVTEMGQEVTMRCQPILGHNTVFWYRQTMMQGLELLAYFRNRAPLDDSGMPKDRFSAEMPDATLATLKIQPSEPRDSAVYFCASGLVLSDRGGETQYFGPGTRLLVL.

The chain combines TRBV6-5 with TRBJ1-1, with D hard to call. Germline-derived CDR1 and CDR2 are MNHEY and SVGAGI. This CDR3 is built from 13 residues. Trimming left V 5 bases short and J 7 bases short, with 14 bases between. Here the CDR3 reads CASSPEWTNEAFF. DNA of the CDR3: TGTGCCAGCAGTCCGGAGTGGACTAATGAAGCTTTCTTT.

The genes are TRBV12-3 or TRBV12-4 and TRBJ1-2, with D unclear. This CDR3 is built from 13 residues. V was shortened by 2 bases and J by 3 bases, with 7 bases between the two germline ends. The CDR3 nucleotides read TGTGCCAGCAGTTTAACACATGACTATGGCTACACCTTC. Encoded protein: CASSLTHDYGYTF.

The chain carries TRBV25-1 and TRBJ2-5; D unclear. The germline CDR1 and CDR2 sequences are MGHDK and SYGVNS. Trimming took off 3 bases at V and 1 base at J, with 9 bases between the two ends. This CDR3 has 14 amino acids. The CDR3 loop is CASSDRTAQETQYF. The CDR3 nucleotides read TGTGCCAGCAGTGATAGAACAGCCCAAGAGACCCAGTACTTC.

The chain carries TRBV11-2 and TRBJ2-2; TRBD1 aligns across 11 bases. The V segment lost 5 bases and the J segment 5 bases; nucleotides outside the gene matches: 7. CDR3 length: 16 amino acids. In germline, CDR1 is SGHAT, CDR2 FQNNGV. The CDR3 loop reads CASSPWTGGITGELFF. The CDR3 DNA is TGTGCCAGCAGCCCCTGGACAGGGGGCATAACCGGGGAGCTGTTTTTT.

This clone was picked up a small number of times. The genes are TRBV7-9 and TRBJ1-2, with D unresolved. Germline V gene data show CDR1 as SEHNR and CDR2 as FQNEAQ (reference sequence). Trimming left V 5 bases short and J 8 bases short, with 21 bases between. The length of the CDR3 is 15 residues. CDR3 sequence: CASSHDTIPRWGYTF. DNA for the CDR3: TGTGCCAGCAGCCACGACACAATCCCTCGTTGGGGCTACACCTTC.

The chain uses TRBV19 and TRBJ2-4; 9 positions match TRBD2. V gave up 1 base and J gave up 4 bases; unmatched junction bases: 8. The length of the CDR3 is 17 residues. Germline values: CDR1 LNHDA, CDR2 SQIVND (reference sequence). The DNA for the CDR3 is TGTGCCAGTAGTATAGGACCATCGCTAGCGGGAAAAAACATTCAGTACTTC. Its protein is CASSIGPSLAGKNIQYF.

A single count supports this clone. The rearrangement uses TRBV7-3 and TRBJ1-6; D is uncertain. Germline V CDR1 and CDR2: SGHTA, FQGTGA. This CDR3 is 16 amino acids long. The ends were cut back, 2 bases at V and 7 bases at J, with 15 bases in the middle. This CDR3 is CASSLQPGSANSPLHF. In DNA, the CDR3 is TGTGCCAGCAGCTTACAGCCGGGATCTGCAAATTCACCCCTCCACTTT.

The rearrangement joins TRBV27 to TRBJ1-1, with a tentative D call TRBD1 (6 bases). The V gene's germline CDR1 is MNHEY and CDR2 SMNVEV (reference sequence). The CDR3 extends over 14 amino acids. V lost 5 bases to trimming and J lost 5 bases, with 15 bases between them. CDR3 DNA sequence: TGTGCCAGCAGTCCACAGGGTTCGAGAACTGAAGCTTTCTTT. Its translation: CASSPQGSRTEAFF.

This clone was seen a few times. The V gene is TRBV19, the J gene TRBJ1-1, with 7 bases aligning to TRBD1. Germline CDR1 is LNHDA and CDR2 is SQIVND (reference sequence). Unmatched junction bases numbered 19, after V lost 7 bases and J lost 11 bases. This CDR3 comprises 15 residues. The CDR3 sequence is CASNALDRVKAEAFF. Written as DNA, the CDR3 is TGTGCCAGTAACGCCCTAGACAGGGTCAAGGCGGAGGCTTTCTTT.

This clone was seen just once. The rearrangement uses TRBV24-1 and TRBJ1-3; D is possibly TRBD1 (5 bases). V gave up 3 bases and J gave up 3 bases, with 11 bases separating them. This CDR3 comprises 15 residues. CDR1 is KGHDR and CDR2 is SFDVKD in the germline V gene. CDR3 sequence: CATSDPRDFGNTIYF. CDR3 nucleotides: TGTGCCACCAGTGATCCAAGGGACTTTGGAAACACCATATATTTT.

This rearrangement joins TRBV6-2 or TRBV6-3 to TRBJ2-2, with 8 bases identical to TRBD1. Unmatched junction bases numbered 10, after V lost 5 bases and J lost 5 bases. The CDR3 contains 16 residues. Germline values: CDR1 MNHEY, CDR2 SVGEGT. CDR3 bases: TGTGCCAGCAGTGCCGGGACAGGAGGGTATACCGGGGAGCTGTTTTTT. Amino acid sequence: CASSAGTGGYTGELFF.

J is TRBJ2-5 and V is TRBV5-1; 8 bases agree with TRBD1. The trim removed 4 bases at V and 5 bases at J, leaving 7 bases unmatched. CDR1 is SGHRS, CDR2 YFSETQ, per germline. CDR3 length: 14 residues. In DNA form, the CDR3 reads TGCGCCAGCAGCCCGGACAGGGTTTGGGAGACCCAGTACTTC. It translates to CASSPDRVWETQYF.

This clone showed up just once. This sequence joins TRBV15 and TRBJ1-2, with TRBD1 matching over 7 bases. Trimming took 1 base from V and 7 from J; bases not matched to a gene: 3. Germline V gene lookup returns CDR1 LNHNV and CDR2 YYDKDF (reference sequence). The CDR3 extends over 13 amino acids. DNA of the CDR3: TGTGCCACCAGCAGAGGACAGGGAGCTGGCTACACCTTC. Protein sequence: CATSRGQGAGYTF.

This chain links TRBV6-6 with TRBJ2-1; D possibly corresponds to TRBD2 (7 bases). Trimming cost V 2 bases and J 3 bases, with 11 bases left between them. Looked up from germline, CDR1 is MNHNY and CDR2 is SVGAGI (reference sequence). CDR3 length: 15 residues. The CDR3 coding sequence is TGTGCCAGCAGTTACGAAGGGGGGGACTACAATGAGCAGTTCTTC. This sequence encodes CASSYEGGDYNEQFF.

The V call is TRBV7-8, the J call TRBJ1-5; 12 bases align to TRBD1. Germline V gene lookup returns CDR1 SGHVS and CDR2 FQNEAQ. V dropped 4 bases and J dropped 3; count of bases not matched to a gene: 7. The CDR3 length is 17 residues. The CDR3 DNA reads TGTGCCAGCAGCTCGTCCGGGACAGGGGGCAACAATCAGCCCCAGCATTTT. It encodes CASSSSGTGGNNQPQHF. The whole variable domain, filled in from reference TRBV7-8 and TRBJ1-5, reads GAGVSQSPRYKVAKRGQDVALRCDPISGHVSLFWYQQALGQGPEFLTYFQNEAQLDKSGLPSDRFFAERPEGSVSTLKIQRTQQEDSAVYLCASSSSGTGGNNQPQHFGDGTRLSIL.

The rearrangement uses TRBV11-2 and TRBJ1-1; 7 bases are a match to TRBD1. This CDR3 comprises 15 residues. In germline, CDR1 is SGHAT, CDR2 FQNNGV. Trimming cost V 2 bases and J 1 base; bases outside gene matches: 4. The CDR3 nucleotides are TGTGCCAGCAGCTTATTTCAGGGGGGGAACACTGAAGCTTTCTTT. Protein product: CASSLFQGGNTEAFF.

CDR3 amino acids: CASSDRTGRPEQYF. The CDR3 DNA reads TGTGCCAGCAGCGACCGGACAGGCCGCCCGGAGCAGTACTTC. V gene TRBV7-2 combines with J gene TRBJ2-7; TRBD1 matches at 7 bases. Unmatched junction bases numbered 11, after V lost 5 bases and J lost 7 bases. Looked up from germline, CDR1 is SGHTA and CDR2 is FQGNSA. CDR3 size: 14 residues. Full variable domain (rest looked up from reference TRBV7-2 and TRBJ2-7): GAGVSQSPSNKVTEKGKDVELRCDPISGHTALYWYRQSLGQGLEFLIYFQGNSAPDKSGLPSDRFSAERTGGSVSTLTIQRTQQEDSAVYLCASSDRTGRPEQYFGPGTRLTVT.

The chain uses TRBV6-4 and TRBJ2-2; D is possibly TRBD1 (6 bases). CDR3 size: 15 residues. The V end lost 6 bases, the J end lost 4 bases, and 15 bases lay between the germline ends. The germline gives CDR1 MRHNA, CDR2 SNTAGT. The CDR3 DNA follows: TGTGCCAGCAGAGCCCCGGACAGCTCCACCGGGGAGCTGTTTTTT. It encodes CASRAPDSSTGELFF.

The rearrangement uses TRBV28 and TRBJ1-2, with 8 bases fitting TRBD1. The V segment lost 2 bases and the J segment 5 bases; nucleotides outside the gene matches: 4. Germline CDR1 reads MDHEN; CDR2 reads SYDVKM. There are 14 residues in the CDR3. In DNA form, the CDR3 reads TGTGCCAGCAGTTTAGTGGGACAGGCTTATGGCTACACCTTC. Its translation: CASSLVGQAYGYTF.

V and J are TRBV7-2 and TRBJ2-7, with 9 bases matching TRBD1. V was pared by 3 bases and J by 0 bases, with 6 bases of the junction left unmatched. This CDR3 is 16 amino acids long. The germline V gene has CDR1 SGHTA and CDR2 FQGNSA. CDR3 in DNA: TGTGCCAGCAGCTTCCCTGGACAGGGGAGCTCCTACGAGCAGTACTTC. Its translation: CASSFPGQGSSYEQYF.

CDR3 in DNA: TGTGCCAGCAGCAGAGGGGGGGGTAGCAATCAGCCCCAGCATTTT. Its translation: CASSRGGGSNQPQHF. This chain links TRBV6-2 or TRBV6-3 with TRBJ1-5, with D tentatively TRBD1 (6 bases). Looked up from germline, CDR1 is MNHEY and CDR2 is SVGEGT. The CDR3 sequence is 15 residues long. Trimming stripped 6 bases from V and 0 bases from J, with 12 bases between.